These T cell receptor beta chains were read from a single sample in a study of T cells in Graves' hyperthyroidism and ophthalmopathy. In TCRdb, the multiplex PCR reads were re-called with MiXCR into one record per CDR3 protein. The sample consists of hundreds of thousands of distinct CDR3 sequences, over 11% of them appearing once. The source material was blood. These receptors were obtained from a woman in her twenties or thirties with Graves' hyperthyroidism that later progressed to Graves' ophthalmopathy. The CDR3 runs from the conserved cysteine through the conserved F or W. The order of the fields is J gene, V gene, clone size, D gene, CDR3 protein, CDR3 DNA. D genes are given only for firm matches. Clone size is given for some rows only: seen once, a few or many times, or a class if the clone is expanded.

J: TRBJ2-3; V: TRBV3-1; size: NA; D: TRBD1; CDR3: CASSVEGARGNTQYF; DNA: TGTGCCAGCAGCGTCGAGGGGGCCAGAGGGAATACGCAGTATTTT
J: TRBJ2-2; V: TRBV19; size: NA; D: NA; CDR3: CASSDRPSSTGELFF; DNA: TGTGCCAGTAGTGACCGTCCAAGCAGCACCGGGGAGCTGTTTTTT
J: TRBJ1-2; V: TRBV30; size: few; D: TRBD1; CDR3: CAWTPGGADGYTF; DNA: TGTGCCTGGACCCCAGGGGGGGCGGATGGCTACACCTTC
J: TRBJ2-7; V: TRBV12-3/TRBV12-4; size: NA; D: NA; CDR3: CASSGTNRAYEQYF; DNA: TGTGCCAGCAGTGGGACCAACCGTGCCTACGAGCAGTACTTC
J: TRBJ2-1; V: TRBV24-1; size: NA; D: NA; CDR3: CATSDGAYNEQFF; DNA: TGTGCCACCAGTGACGGCGCCTACAATGAGCAGTTCTTC
J: TRBJ1-5; V: TRBV19; size: many; D: NA; CDR3: CASSIGHYSNQPQHF; DNA: TGTGCCAGTAGTATTGGACATTATAGCAATCAGCCCCAGCATTTT
J: TRBJ2-3; V: TRBV9; size: many; D: TRBD2; CDR3: CASSGTSGGTDTQYF; DNA: TGTGCCAGCAGCGGGACTAGCGGGGGAACAGATACGCAGTATTTT
J: TRBJ2-3; V: TRBV11-2; size: many; D: TRBD2; CDR3: CASSLDGLAGAPDTQYF; DNA: TGTGCCAGCAGCTTAGATGGGCTAGCGGGAGCCCCAGATACGCAGTATTTT
J: TRBJ1-1; V: TRBV5-1; size: NA; D: NA; CDR3: CASSSRLGVTEAFF; DNA: TGTGCCAGCAGCTCCCGGTTGGGGGTGACTGAAGCTTTCTTT
J: TRBJ2-3; V: TRBV6-5; size: many; D: TRBD2; CDR3: CASSLVPGLAGEADTQYF; DNA: TGTGCCAGCAGTTTAGTACCGGGACTAGCGGGAGAGGCAGATACGCAGTATTTT
J: TRBJ2-3; V: TRBV7-2; size: many; D: NA; CDR3: CASSLAGAGLTDTQYF; DNA: TGTGCCAGCAGCTTAGCGGGGGCGGGTCTCACAGATACGCAGTATTTT
J: TRBJ2-1; V: TRBV2; size: NA; D: TRBD1; CDR3: CASRDPGQGGREQFF; DNA: TGTGCCAGCAGGGACCCGGGACAGGGGGGGCGTGAGCAGTTCTTC
J: TRBJ2-5; V: TRBV10-3; size: NA; D: NA; CDR3: CAISRVQGQETQYF; DNA: TGTGCCATCAGTAGGGTACAGGGCCAAGAGACCCAGTACTTC
J: TRBJ2-7; V: TRBV12-5; size: NA; D: NA; CDR3: CASGLGPPGEGYEQYF; DNA: TGTGCTAGTGGTTTGGGTCCACCGGGAGAGGGCTACGAGCAGTACTTC
J: TRBJ2-1; V: TRBV13; size: few; D: TRBD2; CDR3: CASSSTSGRPPYNEQFF; DNA: TGTGCCAGCAGCTCGACTAGCGGGCGCCCACCTTACAATGAGCAGTTCTTC
J: TRBJ2-3; V: TRBV5-1; size: many; D: NA; CDR3: CASSLGLPTDTQYF; DNA: TGCGCCAGCAGCCTGGGACTTCCCACAGATACGCAGTATTTT
J: TRBJ2-3; V: TRBV19; size: many; D: NA; CDR3: CASSIEDITDTQYF; DNA: TGTGCCAGTAGTATAGAAGATATCACAGATACGCAGTATTTT
J: TRBJ2-2; V: TRBV6-1; size: few; D: TRBD2; CDR3: CASSYRASGIHNTGELFF; DNA: TGTGCCAGCAGCTACCGGGCTAGCGGCATCCACAACACCGGGGAGCTGTTTTTT
J: TRBJ2-1; V: TRBV7-3; size: NA; D: NA; CDR3: CASSFGQNEQFF; DNA: TGTGCCAGCAGCTTTGGACAGAATGAGCAGTTCTTC
J: TRBJ1-1; V: TRBV12-3/TRBV12-4; size: many; D: NA; CDR3: CASKPTRVNTEAFF; DNA: TGTGCCAGCAAACCGACCCGGGTGAACACTGAAGCTTTCTTT
J: TRBJ1-1; V: TRBV6-1; size: many; D: NA; CDR3: CASGAEAFF; DNA: TGTGCCAGCGGGGCTGAAGCTTTCTTT
J: TRBJ2-7; V: TRBV7-2; size: many; D: NA; CDR3: CASSSMPGPYYEQYF; DNA: TGTGCCAGCAGCTCCATGCCGGGACCGTACTACGAGCAGTACTTC
J: TRBJ2-5; V: TRBV9; size: NA; D: NA; CDR3: CASSVAAQETQYF; DNA: TGTGCCAGCAGCGTCGCGGCACAAGAGACCCAGTACTTC
J: TRBJ2-1; V: TRBV20-1; size: few; D: NA; CDR3: CSARDGQAVSNEQFF; DNA: TGCAGTGCTAGAGATGGGCAGGCTGTCTCCAATGAGCAGTTCTTC
J: TRBJ2-1; V: TRBV6-1; size: NA; D: TRBD2; CDR3: CATSFRSGLYNEQFF; DNA: TGTGCCACTTCATTCCGTAGCGGGCTCTACAATGAGCAGTTCTTC
J: TRBJ2-7; V: TRBV20-1; size: NA; D: TRBD1; CDR3: CSARESRGQGRFEQYF; DNA: TGCAGTGCTAGAGAGAGCCGGGGACAGGGCCGATTCGAGCAGTACTTC
J: TRBJ2-1; V: TRBV24-1; size: many; D: TRBD2; CDR3: CATSELTSGRQFF; DNA: TGTGCCACCAGCGAACTTACTAGCGGGAGGCAGTTCTTC